This TCR beta chain was profiled in a study of T cell clones after liver transplantation. On the study more broadly: TCRbeta sequencing after a pre-transplant mixed lymphocyte reaction identified graft-donor-reactive clones, later tracked in post-transplant blood.

The table came from immunoSEQ multiplex PCR; TCRdb's copy has only in-frame clones and leaves some out. The profile shows 68,000 or so clones, around 80% of them singletons. Sorting of unstimulated PBMCs yielded separate CD3+CD4+ and CD3+CD8+ fractions. V lost 5 bases, J lost 8 bases, and 16 bases lay in between. This CDR3 comprises 14 residues. Per the germline V gene, CDR1 is MGHDK and CDR2 is SYGVNS. Source: CD4+ T cells from blood, taken before liver transplant. The chain carries TRBV25-1 and TRBJ2-1; D may be TRBD1 or TRBD2 (5 bases each). This clonotype was sampled from a human donor who received a liver transplant. The CDR3 here is CASSPLGEIDEQFF. The CDR3 DNA reads TGTGCCAGCAGTCCGTTAGGGGAGATCGATGAGCAGTTCTTC.